The 29 T cell receptor beta chains below were found in one sample sequenced in a study of T cells in Graves' hyperthyroidism and ophthalmopathy. Template material for amplifying TCR beta CDR3 regions consisted of RNA transcripts. Carried out on the TCR CDR3, a first-round RT-PCR used the HTBI primer set. TCRdb re-called the multiplex PCR reads through MiXCR, storing one row per CDR3 protein. In the table there are around 520,000 distinct CDR3 sequences, approximately 24% of which are singletons. Sequenced sample: blood. The receptors were sampled from a woman aged 25-40 years with Graves' ophthalmopathy.

This chain connects TRBV6-1 to TRBJ1-1; D is perhaps TRBD1 (5 bases). The germline gives CDR1 MNHNS, CDR2 SASEGT. V was shortened by 2 bases and J by 1 base, with 8 bases between the two germline ends. There are 14 residues in the CDR3. CDR3 sequence (DNA): TGTGCCAGCAGTGAATACAGGAGGAACACTGAAGCTTTCTTT. This codes for CASSEYRRNTEAFF.

V is TRBV20-1 and J is TRBJ1-2; weak D call: TRBD1 (6 bases). V lost 2 bases and J lost 4, with 11 bases in between. Germline CDR1 reads DFQATT; CDR2 reads SNEGSKA (reference sequence). CDR3 length equals 13 residues. The CDR3 region is CSARQDSAYGYTF. The CDR3 DNA reads as TGCAGTGCTAGACAGGACAGCGCCTATGGCTACACCTTC.

The sample holds many counts of this clonotype. The chain has TRBV12-3 or TRBV12-4 and TRBJ1-2; D unclear. Trimming took 6 bases from V and 5 from J, leaving 10 bases between them. This CDR3 region has 12 residues. CDR3 sequence: CASSRWVYGYTF. CDR3 bases: TGTGCCAGCAGCCGATGGGTGTATGGCTACACCTTC.

The rearrangement uses TRBV6-1 and TRBJ2-7; D is perhaps TRBD1 (6 bases). The CDR3 covers 14 residues. From germline, CDR1 is MNHNS and CDR2 SASEGT. V gave up 7 bases and J gave up 2 bases, with 15 bases separating them. In DNA form, the CDR3 reads TGTGCCAGCACCCCATTAGGGGGAACCTACGAGCAGTACTTC. It specifies CASTPLGGTYEQYF.

The sample holds many counts of this clonotype. The rearrangement joins TRBV6-1 to TRBJ1-2; possible D gene TRBD1, 6 bases. The ends were cut back, 6 bases at V and 8 bases at J, with 22 bases in the middle. The CDR3 has 15 amino acids. Germline V gives CDR1 MNHNS, CDR2 SASEGT. The CDR3, as DNA: TGTGCCAGCAGACCCCACTCAACAGGGATGGGAGGCTACACCTTC. This encodes CASRPHSTGMGGYTF.

A few counts support this clonotype. This chain joins TRBV14 and TRBJ1-2; TRBD1 is a possible D gene (5 bases). V dropped 1 base and J dropped 4 bases, with 13 bases sitting between them. The germline gives CDR1 SGHDN, CDR2 FVKESK. The CDR3 is 15 amino acids. This CDR3 reads CASSQAVGRVYGYTF. Here the CDR3 DNA reads TGTGCCAGCAGCCAAGCCGTCGGCAGGGTCTATGGCTACACCTTC.

CDR3 sequence reads: CASSSQRGENSPLHF. The CDR3, as DNA: TGTGCCAGCAGCTCCCAGCGGGGGGAGAATTCACCCCTCCACTTT. The J gene is TRBJ1-6, the V gene TRBV7-2; D is perhaps TRBD1 (5 bases). Germline lookup yields CDR1 SGHTA and CDR2 FQGNSA. This CDR3 contains 15 residues. V was clipped by 4 bases and J by 7 bases, with 14 bases between them.

This clonotype showed up many times. V and J are TRBV19 and TRBJ1-2; 8 bases agree with TRBD1. The J segment lost 5 bases and the V segment lost 10 bases, leaving 12 bases of the junction unmatched. The CDR3 length is 14 residues. Per germline, CDR1 LNHDA and CDR2 SQIVND (reference sequence). The chain's CDR3 is CATNHRTGIYGYTF. DNA of the CDR3: TGTGCCACCAACCACCGGACAGGGATTTATGGCTACACCTTC.

This clonotype was seen ten or more times. Here the CDR3 omits its conserved ending phenylalanine or tryptophan, so a read error is the likely source. This chain joins TRBV27 and TRBJ2-7, with D perhaps TRBD1 (5 bases). V lost 3 bases and J lost 3, with 12 bases in between. The V gene's germline CDR1 is MNHEY and CDR2 SMNVEV (reference sequence). This CDR3 region has 14 residues. CDR3 amino acids: CASSFRQTNYEQYS. CDR3 bases: TGTGCCAGCAGTTTCCGACAGACCAACTACGAGCAGTACTCC.

This clonotype has a count of ten or more. This chain connects TRBV5-1 to TRBJ1-1; D gene uncertain. CDR1 and CDR2 from the germline V gene are SGHRS and YFSETQ. The CDR3 sequence is 14 residues long. V lost 4 bases to trimming and J lost 3 bases, with 13 bases between them. Written as DNA, the CDR3 is TGCGCCAGCAGCCCCGAGGGAGGGTACACTGAAGCTTTCTTT. Amino acids: CASSPEGGYTEAFF.

About this clonotype itself: A read error may explain this, as a much larger clone is one base away. The chain uses TRBV20-1 and TRBJ2-2; TRBD1 might be the D (5 bases). This CDR3 has 16 residues. The V gene lost 0 bases and the J gene lost 5 bases, with 16 bases spanning the gap. Germline values: CDR1 DFQATT, CDR2 SNEGSKA (reference sequence). CDR3 loop: CSARDASGSRTGELFF. The DNA of the CDR3 is TGCAGTGCTAGAGATGCGTCAGGGTCGCGTACCGGGGAGCTGTTTTTT.

This clonotype was found a few times. Just one base apart from a much larger clone, this may be a read error. This chain links TRBV15 with TRBJ1-1; tentative D call: TRBD1 (5 bases). There are 15 residues in the CDR3. Germline CDR1 is LNHNV and CDR2 is YYDKDF (reference sequence). CDR3 loop: CATSRERGSNTEACF. CDR3 nucleotides: TGTGCCACCAGCAGAGAGCGGGGGTCGAACACTGAAGCTTGCTTT.

This clonotype came up once. This chain uses TRBV6-2 or TRBV6-3 with TRBJ1-2, with 10 bases aligning to TRBD1. Germline V CDR1 and CDR2: MNHEY, SVGEGT. The CDR3 totals 16 residues. V was pared by 6 bases and J by 3 bases, with 10 bases of the junction left unmatched. The chain's CDR3 is CASRAAGQGMDYGYTF. Here the CDR3 DNA reads TGTGCCAGCAGGGCGGCGGGACAGGGGATGGACTATGGCTACACCTTC.

This sequence joins TRBV6-1 and TRBJ2-2; 7 nucleotides line up with TRBD1. The CDR3 covers 14 residues. Trimming cost V 8 bases and J 2 bases; bases outside gene matches: 5. Germline V lookup: CDR1 MNHNS, CDR2 SASEGT. CDR3 in DNA: TGTGCCAGCCGGGACAGCGTTAACACCGGGGAGCTGTTTTTT. Amino acid sequence: CASRDSVNTGELFF.

V is TRBV10-3 and J is TRBJ2-7; TRBD2 agrees at 10 bases. The germline V gene encodes CDR1 ENHRY and CDR2 SYGVKD. The CDR3 is 16 amino acids. V lost 4 bases, J lost 2 bases, and 8 bases stayed unmatched. The CDR3 here is CAISGLAGAPAYEQYF. As DNA, the CDR3 is TGTGCCATCAGTGGGCTAGCGGGGGCCCCCGCCTACGAGCAGTACTTC.

The sample holds many counts of this clonotype. The V and J genes are TRBV29-1 and TRBJ1-2; 8 bases map to TRBD1. Germline-derived CDR1 and CDR2 are SQVTM and ANQGSEA. This CDR3 is built from 13 residues. Trimming took 6 bases from V and 7 from J; bases not matched to a gene: 10. In nucleotides, the CDR3 is TGCAGCGTCCCCAGGGGGCGCGGCGGTGGCTACACCTTC. Its translation is CSVPRGRGGGYTF.

There are many counts of this clonotype. The V gene is TRBV7-9, the J gene TRBJ1-2, with 10 bases identical to TRBD1. Looked up from germline, CDR1 is SEHNR and CDR2 is FQNEAQ (reference sequence). This CDR3 is 14 amino acids long. Unmatched junction bases numbered 4, after V lost 5 bases and J lost 4 bases. CDR3 in amino acids: CASSPGQGTYGYTF. The CDR3 DNA is TGTGCCAGCAGCCCGGGACAGGGGACCTATGGCTACACCTTC.

The CDR3 loop is CASSFPGHEAFF. The CDR3 coding sequence is TGTGCCAGCAGTTTTCCAGGCCATGAAGCTTTCTTT. The V gene is TRBV12-3 or TRBV12-4, the J gene TRBJ1-1, with D unresolved. The length of the CDR3 is 12 residues. V was shortened by 3 bases and J by 7 bases, with 9 bases between the two germline ends.

The chain joins TRBV7-9 to TRBJ2-5, with D uncertain. CDR1 and CDR2 from the germline V gene are SEHNR and FQNEAQ (reference sequence). The CDR3 spans 15 residues. The ends were cut back, 5 bases at V and 7 bases at J, with 20 bases in the middle. The CDR3 bases are TGTGCCAGCAGCCCGAGAGTCGGGCCGTGGAGGACCCAGTACTTC. It is translated as CASSPRVGPWRTQYF.

CDR3 sequence: CASSDQPSEAFF. The CDR3 region has the DNA TGTGCCAGCAGTGACCAACCGAGTGAGGCTTTCTTT. The chain employs TRBV6-2 or TRBV6-3 and TRBJ1-1; no definite D call. The CDR3 is 12 residues long. Germline CDR1 and CDR2: MNHEY and SVGEGT. Trimming removed 5 bases at V and 11 bases at J, with 15 bases between.

This chain uses TRBV7-2 with TRBJ2-4; 13 bases fit TRBD2. The ends lost 0 bases at V and 7 bases at J; junction bases unmatched: 6. The CDR3 is made up of 17 amino acids. Germline CDR1 SGHTA, CDR2 FQGNSA. The CDR3 nucleotides are TGTGCCAGCAGCTTAGCGGGGACTAGCGGGACGGGGAACATTCAGTACTTC. Translating gives CASSLAGTSGTGNIQYF.

This clonotype was recorded many times. CDR3 bases: TGTGCCTGGAGTGTAGGGGAGGAGACCCAGTACTTC. This translates into CAWSVGEETQYF. The chain uses TRBV30 and TRBJ2-5; either TRBD1 or TRBD2 may supply D (5 bases each). Trimming shortened V by 0 bases and J by 5 bases, and 7 bases separated the two germline ends. The germline CDR1 and CDR2 sequences are GTSNPN and SVGIG (reference sequence). CDR3 length: 12 amino acids.

This clonotype occurred many times. The chain employs TRBV5-6 and TRBJ1-2; 7 bases align to TRBD1. The V gene end was trimmed by 4 bases and the J gene end by 4 bases; junction bases not matched to a gene: 7. The CDR3 is 14 residues long. The germline gives CDR1 SGHDT, CDR2 YYEEEE. The DNA of the CDR3 is TGTGCCAGCAGCCCCATAGGGGACAGCTATGGCTACACCTTC. It yields the protein CASSPIGDSYGYTF.

The chain couples TRBV11-2 to TRBJ1-1; D is uncertain. This CDR3 region has 16 residues. Looked up from germline, CDR1 is SGHAT and CDR2 is FQNNGV. The V gene lost 1 base and the J gene lost 1 base, with 13 bases spanning the gap. In nucleotides, the CDR3 is TGTGCCAGCAGCTTAGGGTTTGGTACCCCGAACACTGAAGCTTTCTTT. This translates into CASSLGFGTPNTEAFF.

This clonotype was seen ten or more times. The chain recombines TRBV6-1 with TRBJ2-2, with a possible D match to TRBD1 (6 bases). Germline CDR1 is MNHNS and CDR2 is SASEGT. V was clipped by 8 bases and J by 0 bases, with 10 bases between them. The CDR3 runs to 14 residues. The CDR3 nucleotides read TGTGCCAGCTGGGGGACATCGAACACCGGGGAGCTGTTTTTT. Translated: CASWGTSNTGELFF.

J is TRBJ1-2 and V is TRBV15; D gene uncertain. CDR3 length: 13 residues. The germline V gene has CDR1 LNHNV and CDR2 YYDKDF (reference sequence). V was clipped by 1 base and J by 4 bases, with 7 bases between them. The CDR3 region is CATSRGGGYGYTF. The CDR3 region has the DNA TGTGCCACCAGCAGAGGCGGAGGCTATGGCTACACCTTC. The full variable domain, with the rest looked up from reference TRBV15 and TRBJ1-2, is DAMVIQNPRYQVTQFGKPVTLSCSQTLNHNVMYWYQQKSSQAPKLLFHYYDKDFNNEADTPDNFQSRRPNTSFCFLDIRSPGLGDTAMYLCATSRGGGYGYTFGSGTRLTVV.

Ten or more counts support this clonotype. CDR3 in DNA: TGTGCCAGTAGTATGGGGGTACAGGCTCAGCCCCAGCATTTT. It yields the protein CASSMGVQAQPQHF. J is TRBJ1-5 and V is TRBV19; a possible D gene is TRBD1 (5 bases). Germline CDR1 and CDR2: LNHDA and SQIVND (reference sequence). V lost 3 bases, J lost 6 bases, and 12 bases lay in between. The CDR3 sequence is 14 residues long.

The rearrangement links TRBV7-2 to TRBJ2-7, with a tentative D call TRBD2 (5 bases). Deletions cut 5 bases from V and 1 base from J, with 12 bases between. Germline loops: CDR1 SGHTA, CDR2 FQGNSA. The CDR3 contains 14 residues. The CDR3 region has the DNA TGTGCCAGCAGCCAGGACTGGGTATCCTACGAGCAGTACTTC. Translated, it gives CASSQDWVSYEQYF.

This clonotype was counted only a few times. The rearrangement uses TRBV20-1 and TRBJ2-7, with D hard to call. The V end was cut by 6 bases, the J end by 6 bases, with 12 bases between. This CDR3 has 11 amino acids. CDR1 is DFQATT, CDR2 SNEGSKA, per germline (reference sequence). CDR3 DNA sequence: TGCAGTGCGGGTGGGCTGCCCGAGCAGTACTTC. It translates to CSAGGLPEQYF.